What follows are 7 T cell receptor beta chains derived from one specimen sequenced in a study of shared clonotypes between healthy human individuals. TCRdb keeps only in-frame clones here, not all; method: immunoSEQ multiplex PCR. The sample shows about 470,000 clones, about four fifths of them seen only once. Source material: PBMCs. The origin of the receptors is a woman aged 40 to 55 in good health. Some clones in this sample may be carry-over from other donors' samples.

The J gene is TRBJ2-7, the V gene TRBV19; D call uncertain. Germline lookup yields CDR1 LNHDA and CDR2 SQIVND (reference sequence). The CDR3 loop spans 20 amino acids. Trimming shortened V by 3 bases and J by 3 bases, and 30 bases separated the two germline ends. The CDR3 here is CASSIMTPLGFHPEFYEQYF. The CDR3 coding sequence is TGTGCCAGTAGTATCATGACTCCTTTGGGCTTCCACCCCGAGTTCTACGAGCAGTACTTC. Full variable domain (remainder filled in from reference TRBV19 and TRBJ2-7): DGGITQSPKYLFRKEGQNVTLSCEQNLNHDAMYWYRQDPGQGLRLIYYSQIVNDFQKGDIAEGYSVSREKKESFPLTVTSAQKNPTAFYLCASSIMTPLGFHPEFYEQYFGPGTRLTVT.

The chain recombines TRBV9 with TRBJ2-1; D is undetermined. The CDR3 length is 13 residues. Trimming pared 0 bases from V and 4 bases from J, leaving 5 bases between. Per the germline V gene, CDR1 is SGDLS and CDR2 is YYNGEE. In DNA, the CDR3 is TGTGCCAGCAGCGTAGGGGTATACAATGAGCAGTTCTTC. It is translated as CASSVGVYNEQFF.

The gene calls are TRBV4-3 and TRBJ1-2; D remains ambiguous. The CDR3 spans 15 residues. V lost 1 base to trimming and J lost 7 bases, with 16 bases between them. Germline V CDR1 and CDR2: LGHNA, YSLEER. CDR3 sequence reads: CASSQVPGLIFGYTF. CDR3 in DNA: TGCGCCAGCAGCCAAGTGCCGGGGTTGATTTTTGGCTACACCTTC.

The gene calls are TRBV7-2 and TRBJ2-7; D is unresolved. V shed 4 bases and J shed 0 bases, with 7 bases lying between them. Germline loops: CDR1 SGHTA, CDR2 FQGNSA. This CDR3 has 13 residues. The CDR3 protein is CASSYAYSYEQYF. CDR3 nucleotides: TGTGCCAGCAGCTACGCCTACTCCTACGAGCAGTACTTC.

The chain links TRBV5-4 to TRBJ2-1; 8 nucleotides match TRBD2. The V gene end was trimmed by 7 bases and the J gene end by 2 bases; junction bases not matched to a gene: 8. Germline-derived CDR1 and CDR2 are SGHNT and YYREEE (reference sequence). The CDR3 runs to 15 residues. For the CDR3, the DNA is TGTGCCAGCGGGGGGGGACTAGTTCCCTACAATGAGCAGTTCTTC. Protein sequence: CASGGGLVPYNEQFF.

The chain recombines TRBV7-2 with TRBJ2-1, with TRBD2 identical over 11 bases. V gave up 5 bases and J gave up 5 bases; unmatched junction bases: 8. The germline CDR1 and CDR2 sequences are SGHTA and FQGNSA. The CDR3 loop spans 16 amino acids. The CDR3 bases are TGTGCCAGCAGCGGGCACGGGACTAGCGGCAACAATGAGCAGTTCTTC. Residues: CASSGHGTSGNNEQFF.

The chain employs TRBV28 and TRBJ2-5; 8 bases agree with TRBD2. This CDR3 comprises 14 residues. The junction had 10 bases not matched to a gene; V was cut back by 8 bases and J by 5 bases. The germline V gene has CDR1 MDHEN and CDR2 SYDVKM. The CDR3 loop reads CASGLSGAGETQYF. The CDR3 bases are TGTGCCAGCGGACTTAGCGGGGCGGGGGAGACCCAGTACTTC.